The 23 T cell receptor beta chains given below trace back to one sample, sequenced in a study of blood T cell repertoires in COVID-19. Sequenced by immunoSEQ multiplex PCR; TCRdb stores in-frame clones only, minus some. The sample lists more than 65,000 clones, roughly 82% occurring once. Sequencing was performed on peripheral blood. These receptors originate from a woman between 50 and 59 years old with acute or convalescent COVID-19.

The V call is TRBV30, the J call TRBJ1-2; the match to TRBD1 covers 9 bases. This CDR3 has 15 residues. V lost 3 bases and J lost 2; bases outside the gene matches: 7. CDR1 is GTSNPN, CDR2 SVGIG, per germline (reference sequence). The CDR3 nucleotides are TGTGCCTGGAGGCGGGACAGGGCGAAGAACTATGGCTACACCTTC. Encoded protein: CAWRRDRAKNYGYTF.

The chain couples TRBV30 to TRBJ2-1; 7 bases align to TRBD1. The germline gives CDR1 GTSNPN, CDR2 SVGIG (reference sequence). The V segment lost 2 bases and the J segment 7 bases; nucleotides outside the gene matches: 5. The length of the CDR3 is 13 residues. DNA for the CDR3: TGTGCCTGGAGTTCACACAGGGGAAATGAGCAGTTCTTC. Amino acids: CAWSSHRGNEQFF.

J is TRBJ2-3 and V is TRBV4-3; perhaps TRBD2 as D (7 bases). This CDR3 has 17 amino acids. Germline-derived CDR1 and CDR2 are LGHNA and YSLEER. V was trimmed by 0 bases and J by 0 bases, leaving 13 bases between them. The CDR3: CASSQDWGGGSTDTQYF. DNA for the CDR3: TGCGCCAGCAGCCAAGATTGGGGGGGCGGTAGCACAGATACGCAGTATTTT.

The V gene is TRBV28, the J gene TRBJ2-5; 7 bases map to TRBD2. J lost 7 bases, V lost 4 bases, and 24 bases had no gene match. CDR3 size: 19 residues. The germline gives CDR1 MDHEN, CDR2 SYDVKM. The chain's CDR3 is CASSSVKTSIGAGDPTQYF. CDR3 in DNA: TGTGCCAGCAGTTCCGTTAAAACGAGCATCGGCGCGGGAGATCCGACCCAGTACTTC. Full variable domain (rest looked up from reference TRBV28 and TRBJ2-5): DVKVTQSSRYLVKRTGEKVFLECVQDMDHENMFWYRQDPGLGLRLIYFSYDVKMKEKGDIPEGYSVSREKKERFSLILESASTNQTSMYLCASSSVKTSIGAGDPTQYFGPGTRLLVL.

This chain links TRBV4-2 with TRBJ2-7; 8 nucleotides agree with TRBD2. J was trimmed by 1 base and V by 4 bases; bases with no gene match: 9. This CDR3 spans 16 amino acids. Germline CDR1 LGHNA, CDR2 YNFKEQ. The CDR3, as DNA: TGTGCCAGCAGCCGCCAGGCGGGGGGAGCATCCTACGAGCAGTACTTC. As protein: CASSRQAGGASYEQYF.

This clone was counted a single time. The chain joins TRBV19 to TRBJ1-1, with D perhaps TRBD1 (5 bases). This CDR3 has 14 residues. The germline gives CDR1 LNHDA, CDR2 SQIVND (reference sequence). V dropped 6 bases and J dropped 1 base, with 12 bases sitting between them. The CDR3 bases are TGTGCCAGTAGAGGGGATGACCGGAACACTGAAGCTTTCTTT. Encoded protein: CASRGDDRNTEAFF.

The chain joins TRBV3-1 (or the pseudogene TRBV3-2) to TRBJ2-7; 14 bases align to TRBD2. CDR3 length: 18 amino acids. V was pared by 0 bases and J by 2 bases, with 6 bases of the junction left unmatched. Germline assignment: CDR1 LGHDT and CDR2 YNNKEL (reference sequence). CDR3 loop: CASSQDLGLAGGTYEQYF. As DNA, the CDR3 is TGTGCCAGCAGCCAAGATTTAGGACTAGCGGGAGGAACCTACGAGCAGTACTTC.

J is TRBJ1-4 and V is TRBV11-2, with D uncertain. The CDR3 length is 13 residues. V was pared by 1 base and J by 9 bases, with 9 bases between. CDR1 SGHAT and CDR2 FQNNGV come from the germline V gene. CDR3 sequence: CASSLVLYKKLFF. CDR3 DNA sequence: TGTGCCAGCAGCTTAGTACTTTATAAAAAACTGTTTTTT.

The V call is TRBV3-1 (or the pseudogene TRBV3-2), the J call TRBJ2-5; 9 bases match TRBD1. CDR3 length equals 16 residues. CDR1 LGHDT and CDR2 YNNKEL come from the germline V gene (reference sequence). The V and J ends lost 4 bases and 1 base, in that order; junction bases with no gene match: 7. In DNA, the CDR3 is TGTGCCAGCAGCCTGGGACAGGGCCGACTCCAAGAGACCCAGTACTTC. Protein sequence: CASSLGQGRLQETQYF.

The J gene is TRBJ2-2, the V gene TRBV19; no reliable D call. This CDR3 spans 14 amino acids. From germline, CDR1 is LNHDA and CDR2 SQIVND (reference sequence). The V end lost 5 bases, the J end lost 5 bases, and 12 bases lay between the germline ends. The CDR3 bases are TGTGCCAGTAGTTCGCAGACTGGGACCGGGGAGCTGTTTTTT. Translation gives CASSSQTGTGELFF.

CDR3 amino acids: CASSSYTPDSYEQYF. DNA of the CDR3: TGTGCCAGCAGTTCCTACACCCCGGACAGCTACGAGCAGTACTTC. The rearrangement uses TRBV28 and TRBJ2-7; tentatively, D is TRBD1 (6 bases). The CDR3 is 15 residues long. Germline V gives CDR1 MDHEN, CDR2 SYDVKM. The V end lost 4 bases, the J end lost 3 bases, and 16 bases lay between the germline ends.

The gene calls are TRBV23-1 and TRBJ1-5, with 9 positions matching TRBD1. TRBV23-1 is placed among ORFs of uncertain function. CDR3 length: 16 amino acids. V lost 8 bases, J lost 7 bases, and 15 bases stayed unmatched. The DNA for the CDR3 is TGCGCCAGCGGGGGGACAGGGAACTTTGACGACCAGCCCCAGCATTTT. Protein: CASGGTGNFDDQPQHF.

V usage is TRBV5-1 and J usage is TRBJ2-7, with no clear D. Trimming pared 0 bases from V and 3 bases from J, leaving 10 bases between. Germline lookup yields CDR1 SGHRS and CDR2 YFSETQ. The CDR3 has 14 amino acids. The CDR3, as DNA: TGCGCCAGCAGCTTGGAGAGGAGTAGCTACGAGCAGTACTTC. Amino acids: CASSLERSSYEQYF.

The chain joins TRBV4-2 to TRBJ2-5; a possible D gene is TRBD2 (6 bases). The CDR3 is 14 residues long. Germline lookup yields CDR1 LGHNA and CDR2 YNFKEQ. V gave up 4 bases and J gave up 2 bases, with 11 bases separating them. The CDR3 sequence: CASSPGGVQETQYF. In nucleotides, the CDR3 is TGTGCCAGCAGCCCAGGAGGGGTACAAGAGACCCAGTACTTC.

The chain is built from TRBV11-2 and TRBJ1-3; TRBD1 might be the D (5 bases). CDR1 is SGHAT and CDR2 is FQNNGV in the germline V gene. This CDR3 comprises 16 residues. Trimming removed 0 bases from V and 4 bases from J, with 13 bases in between. This CDR3 reads CASSLDLAGFGNTIYF. CDR3 DNA sequence: TGTGCCAGCAGCTTAGATCTGGCAGGGTTCGGAAACACCATATATTTT.

The chain uses TRBV27 and TRBJ2-5; TRBD2 matches at 12 bases. This CDR3 has 14 residues. Germline V CDR1 and CDR2: MNHEY, SMNVEV (reference sequence). The junction had 3 bases not matched to a gene; V was cut back by 6 bases and J by 4 bases. The CDR3 spells CASRLAGGLETQYF. DNA for the CDR3: TGTGCCAGCAGGCTAGCGGGGGGGCTAGAGACCCAGTACTTC.

The rearrangement uses TRBV5-1 and TRBJ2-5; 11 bases are a match to TRBD2. The junction had 4 bases not matched to a gene; V was cut back by 0 bases and J by 3 bases. CDR1 and CDR2 (germline): SGHRS, YFSETQ. CDR3 length: 16 amino acids. CDR3 DNA sequence: TGCGCCAGCAGCTTGGCCTTACTAGCGGGAGAAGAGACCCAGTACTTC. This gives the protein CASSLALLAGEETQYF.

The chain has TRBV7-3 and TRBJ2-1; TRBD2 matches 13 bases. CDR1 is SGHTA, CDR2 FQGTGA, per germline. CDR3 length equals 20 residues. The trim removed 5 bases at V and 0 bases at J, leaving 13 bases unmatched. CDR3 loop: CASSADPGLAGRSSYNEQFF. CDR3 bases: TGTGCCAGCAGCGCAGACCCGGGACTAGCGGGAAGGAGCTCCTACAATGAGCAGTTCTTC.

J is TRBJ1-1 and V is TRBV30; D is ambiguous. The CDR3 is 13 residues long. The germline V gene has CDR1 GTSNPN and CDR2 SVGIG (reference sequence). V gave up 3 bases and J gave up 9 bases, with 17 bases separating them. This CDR3 reads CAWRPERRPQAFF. CDR3 coding DNA: TGTGCCTGGAGACCCGAGAGGCGGCCACAAGCTTTCTTT.

The chain carries TRBV28 and TRBJ2-2; 7 positions match TRBD1. The CDR3 extends over 16 amino acids. Germline values: CDR1 MDHEN, CDR2 SYDVKM. The V gene end was trimmed by 9 bases and the J gene end by 7 bases; junction bases not matched to a gene: 17. The CDR3 DNA sequence: TGTGCCAGTCGGACAGGTGGCCTGCAAAGGCACGGGGAGCTGTTTTTT. The encoded protein is CASRTGGLQRHGELFF.

V usage is TRBV5-1 and J usage is TRBJ1-5, with a tentative D call TRBD1 (6 bases). This CDR3 comprises 14 residues. The germline V gene has CDR1 SGHRS and CDR2 YFSETQ. Deletions cut 4 bases from V and 5 bases from J, with 13 bases between. The CDR3 region is CASSPDRGDQPQHF. CDR3 bases: TGCGCCAGCAGCCCGGACAGAGGTGATCAGCCCCAGCATTTT.

In its sample, this clone was seen a few times. The CDR3 region is CASSQDRREEKLFF. CDR3 bases: TGCGCCAGCAGCCAAGATAGACGGGAAGAAAAACTGTTTTTT. The chain couples TRBV4-1 to TRBJ1-4; D is uncertain. Between the trimmed V and J ends, which lost 0 bases and 8 bases, there was a span of 10 bases. The CDR3 runs 14 residues. Per germline, CDR1 MGHRA and CDR2 YSYEKL.

The table lists this clone with a count of one. The CDR3 coding sequence is TGTGCCAGCAGCCAAGATCGGGCTAGCGGCTCACAAGAGACCCAGTACTTC. Its protein product is CASSQDRASGSQETQYF. This chain uses TRBV4-2 with TRBJ2-5, with 7 bases matching TRBD2. Germline CDR1 is LGHNA and CDR2 is YNFKEQ. Trimming took 0 bases from V and 2 from J; bases not matched to a gene: 9. The CDR3 contains 17 residues.